One and the same sample provided the 19 T cell receptor beta chains below, sequenced in a study of cytomegalovirus exposure and HLA in healthy donors. The PCR made use of 60 Vbeta and 13 Jbeta primers. The assay was immunoSEQ multiplex PCR, and TCRdb's table has in-frame clones only and misses some. This sample has roughly 150,000 clones, with nearly 70% found just once. Sequencing input: PBMCs. These receptors were obtained from a young man in good health and CMV-seropositive.

The rearrangement links TRBV6-1 to TRBJ1-1; TRBD1 aligns across 8 bases. The V gene end was trimmed by 6 bases and the J gene end by 4 bases; junction bases not matched to a gene: 7. Looked up from germline, CDR1 is MNHNS and CDR2 is SASEGT. The CDR3 has 14 amino acids. CDR3 DNA sequence: TGTGCCAGCAGCCCCGGGACAGGAATCACTGAAGCTTTCTTT. Encoded protein: CASSPGTGITEAFF.

The sample holds a few counts of this clone. The chain employs TRBV30 and TRBJ2-7; TRBD1 matches at 7 bases. Germline-derived CDR1 and CDR2 are GTSNPN and SVGIG (reference sequence). Trimming at V came to 2 bases and at J to 1 base, leaving 5 bases not matched to a gene. This CDR3 spans 14 amino acids. CDR3 protein: CAWSNRDSSYEQYF. CDR3 DNA: TGTGCCTGGAGTAATCGGGACAGTTCCTACGAGCAGTACTTC. The whole variable domain, filled in from reference TRBV30 and TRBJ2-7, reads SQTIHQWPATLVQPVGSPLSLECTVEGTSNPNLYWYRQAAGRGLQLLFYSVGIGQISSEVPQNLSASRPQDRQFILSSKKLLLSDSGFYLCAWSNRDSSYEQYFGPGTRLTVT.

The chain has TRBV19 and TRBJ1-5, with 9 positions matching TRBD1. V was clipped by 5 bases and J by 6 bases; unmatched bases: 11. The CDR3 is 16 residues long. Germline loops: CDR1 LNHDA, CDR2 SQIVND (reference sequence). CDR3 protein: CASSANSGTGSQPQHF. The CDR3 coding sequence is TGTGCCAGTAGTGCCAACTCCGGGACAGGGAGTCAGCCCCAGCATTTT.

This chain connects TRBV18 to TRBJ2-3; no firm D call. Germline CDR1 KGHSH, CDR2 LQKENI. V lost 0 bases to trimming and J lost 6 bases, with 7 bases between them. The CDR3 is 13 residues long. The CDR3 reads CASSPPLLDTQYF. CDR3 in DNA: TGTGCCAGCTCACCACCTCTCCTGGATACGCAGTATTTT.

The chain has TRBV2 and TRBJ2-7, with a possible D match to TRBD1 (5 bases). The germline V gene has CDR1 SNHLY and CDR2 FYNNEI. The germline V and J ends were trimmed by 10 bases and 3 bases, with 19 bases remaining between them. This CDR3 contains 14 residues. CDR3 in DNA: TGTGCCATTAAGACCCAGGGAAATCACTACGAGCAGTACTTC. This codes for CAIKTQGNHYEQYF.

J is TRBJ2-7 and V is TRBV7-2; D possibly corresponds to TRBD2 (6 bases). Trimming pared 1 base from V and 5 bases from J, leaving 9 bases between. Germline V gene lookup returns CDR1 SGHTA and CDR2 FQGNSA. The CDR3 extends over 13 amino acids. The CDR3 DNA reads as TGTGCCAGCAGCTTAGGCACTAGCAACGAGCAGTACTTC. This codes for CASSLGTSNEQYF.

This chain links TRBV7-9 with TRBJ2-2, with TRBD1 matching 7 bases. The trim removed 4 bases at V and 3 bases at J, leaving 8 bases unmatched. The CDR3 runs 16 residues. Germline-derived CDR1 and CDR2 are SEHNR and FQNEAQ (reference sequence). The CDR3 loop reads CASSYPGTEYTGELFF. Written as DNA, the CDR3 is TGTGCCAGCAGCTACCCCGGGACAGAGTACACCGGGGAGCTGTTTTTT.

In DNA, the CDR3 is TGTGCCAGCAGCTCTCAACTAGGGTTGGGGGGATACTACGAGCAGTACTTC. Protein sequence: CASSSQLGLGGYYEQYF. The chain carries TRBV5-4 and TRBJ2-7, with a weak D call TRBD2 (6 bases). V was cut by 3 bases and J by 3 bases, with 22 bases left in between. The CDR3 consists of 17 residues. Germline V gene sequence: CDR1 SGHNT, CDR2 YYREEE (reference sequence).

The chain uses TRBV2 and TRBJ1-1, with 7 bases fitting TRBD1. CDR3 length: 14 amino acids. V lost 6 bases to trimming and J lost 0 bases; unmatched junction nucleotides: 4. Germline CDR1 SNHLY, CDR2 FYNNEI. The CDR3 region is CASRGDSVNTEAFF. The CDR3 DNA sequence: TGTGCCAGCAGAGGGGACAGCGTGAACACTGAAGCTTTCTTT. The whole variable domain, filled in from reference TRBV2 and TRBJ1-1, reads EPEVTQTPSHQVTQMGQEVILRCVPISNHLYFYWYRQILGQKVEFLVSFYNNEISEKSEIFDDQFSVERPDGSNFTLKIRSTKLEDSAMYFCASRGDSVNTEAFFGQGTRLTVV.

This chain links TRBV19 with TRBJ2-1; a possible D gene is TRBD2 (6 bases). Germline-derived CDR1 and CDR2 are LNHDA and SQIVND (reference sequence). This CDR3 has 13 residues. The V end lost 3 bases, the J end lost 7 bases, and 10 bases lay between the germline ends. The CDR3 DNA reads as TGTGCCAGTAGTATTAAGGGGAGGAATGAGCAGTTCTTC. It translates to CASSIKGRNEQFF.

V and J are TRBV6-1 and TRBJ1-1; no reliable D call. V gave up 6 bases and J gave up 0 bases, with 8 bases separating them. The germline V gene encodes CDR1 MNHNS and CDR2 SASEGT. The CDR3 loop spans 13 amino acids. Here the CDR3 reads CASRQNMNTEAFF. The CDR3 bases are TGTGCCAGCAGACAAAACATGAACACTGAAGCTTTCTTT.

This clone appeared a single time. V gene TRBV4-1 combines with J gene TRBJ2-1; D is uncertain. Between the trimmed V and J ends, which lost 0 bases and 8 bases, there was a span of 8 bases. Germline values: CDR1 MGHRA, CDR2 YSYEKL. CDR3 length: 13 amino acids. The CDR3 nucleotides are TGCGCCAGCAGCCAAGAAAATGAGGATGAGCAGTTCTTC. Residues: CASSQENEDEQFF.

The rearrangement uses TRBV27 and TRBJ1-1; D uncertain. The CDR3 consists of 15 residues. Germline assignment: CDR1 MNHEY and CDR2 SMNVEV (reference sequence). Trimming pared 7 bases from V and 3 bases from J, leaving 18 bases between. DNA for the CDR3: TGTGCCAGCAAAAATTGGGTTGCAGAGGACACTGAAGCTTTCTTT. Protein sequence: CASKNWVAEDTEAFF.

This clone was seen only a few times. V usage is TRBV6-6 and J usage is TRBJ1-2, with 8 bases matching TRBD1. The CDR3 totals 14 residues. Germline CDR1 is MNHNY and CDR2 is SVGAGI (reference sequence). J was trimmed by 2 bases and V by 7 bases; bases with no gene match: 6. Here the CDR3 DNA reads TGTGCCAGCATTCACGGGACAGGAAACTATGGCTACACCTTC. Residues: CASIHGTGNYGYTF.

The chain combines TRBV9 with TRBJ2-1, with 8 bases matching TRBD2. Germline CDR1 is SGDLS and CDR2 is YYNGEE. V dropped 4 bases and J dropped 2; count of bases not matched to a gene: 11. The CDR3 extends over 17 amino acids. CDR3 region: CASSSKPSGFPYNEQFF. As DNA, the CDR3 is TGTGCCAGCAGCTCAAAACCTAGCGGGTTTCCCTACAATGAGCAGTTCTTC.

This clone was seen only a few times. The rearrangement joins TRBV2 to TRBJ1-2; D uncertain. V lost 2 bases, J lost 4 bases, and 5 bases lay in between. This CDR3 region has 12 residues. CDR1 and CDR2 (germline): SNHLY, FYNNEI. Here the CDR3 reads CASSEQRYGYTF. The CDR3 nucleotides read TGTGCCAGCAGTGAACAGCGCTATGGCTACACCTTC.

V gene TRBV10-1 combines with J gene TRBJ2-2, with TRBD2 as a possible D gene (6 bases). The germline V and J ends were trimmed by 4 bases and 4 bases, with 13 bases remaining between them. Looked up from germline, CDR1 is WNHNN and CDR2 is SYGVQD (reference sequence). The CDR3 has 15 residues. CDR3: CASSVLQGGTGELFF. The DNA of the CDR3 is TGCGCCAGCAGTGTGTTGCAGGGAGGCACCGGGGAGCTGTTTTTT.

The chain links TRBV6-5 to TRBJ2-5, with a weak D call TRBD2 (5 bases). The CDR3 covers 12 residues. Trimming cost V 6 bases and J 8 bases, with 13 bases left between them. From germline, CDR1 is MNHEY and CDR2 SVGAGI. CDR3 protein: CASSGETLTQYF. In DNA, the CDR3 is TGTGCCAGCAGCGGGGAAACTTTAACCCAGTACTTC.

The V call is TRBV4-2, the J call TRBJ2-5; D is undetermined. The CDR3 totals 16 residues. V was shortened by 3 bases and J by 0 bases, with 14 bases between the two germline ends. Germline V CDR1 and CDR2: LGHNA, YNFKEQ. CDR3 sequence (DNA): TGTGCCAGCAGCCACCTAAGCGAATATAACCAAGAGACCCAGTACTTC. Residues: CASSHLSEYNQETQYF.